This T cell receptor (beta chain) was retrieved from a study of blood T cells in healthy people across ages. Overall study findings and caveats: Estimates drawn from one million T cells were deemed to understate diversity. Comparison with aged donors showed that long-lived donors had more naive CD4+ cells and higher diversity.

The CDR3 consists of 15 residues. After removal of 5 bases from V and 5 bases from J, the junction contained 5 bases not matched to a gene. A second PCR of about 7 to 12 cycles used a sample-barcoded 5' primer and a J-beta primer mix. TCRdb re-analysed the 5' RACE reads in MiXCR, keeping a single row per CDR3 protein. The sample includes 450,000 to 650,000 distinct CDR3 sequences, less than 25% of them seen just once. This clonotype appeared many times. Its antigen remains unknown. These data also formed part of another study, on T cells of mothers and their children.

The receptor was isolated from a boy aged 5-17 years in good health. The rearrangement joins TRBV12-3 or TRBV12-4 to TRBJ2-5; 13 nucleotides match TRBD2. Sequenced material: blood. CDR3 sequence reads: CASSLGTSGIETQYF. The CDR3 region has the DNA TGTGCCAGCAGTCTCGGGACTAGCGGGATCGAGACCCAGTACTTC.